Presented here are 3 T cell receptor beta chains from one specimen sequenced in a study of blood T cell repertoires in COVID-19. Clones were sequenced by immunoSEQ multiplex PCR, and TCRdb holds only the in-frame ones, with some missing. The sample shows some 520,000 clones, 89% of them seen only once. The sequencing sample was made of peripheral blood. These receptors were obtained from a man younger than 35 with COVID-19, enrolled during active disease.

The CDR3 loop is CASSQVQGMSGANVLTF. In nucleotides, the CDR3 is TGCGCCAGCAGCCAAGTGCAGGGTATGTCTGGGGCCAACGTCCTGACTTTC. This chain links TRBV4-1 with TRBJ2-6; D may be TRBD1 (5 bases). The CDR3 is 17 residues long. Looked up from germline, CDR1 is MGHRA and CDR2 is YSYEKL. Trimming left V 1 base short and J 1 base short, with 11 bases between.

This chain joins TRBV4-1 and TRBJ1-2; D might be TRBD1 (6 bases). This CDR3 region has 20 residues. Germline V gene data show CDR1 as MGHRA and CDR2 as YSYEKL. The germline V and J ends were trimmed by 3 bases and 2 bases, with 28 bases remaining between them. CDR3 nucleotide sequence: TGCGCCAGCAGCCACTCCAGGGAAGTGGACAGTAAGCGTTCAAACTATGGCTACACCTTC. It codes for CASSHSREVDSKRSNYGYTF.

The genes are TRBV6-1 and TRBJ2-3; tentatively, D is TRBD1 (6 bases). Germline CDR1 reads MNHNS; CDR2 reads SASEGT. Trimming removed 1 base from V and 6 bases from J, with 14 bases in between. The CDR3 runs to 15 residues. The DNA for the CDR3 is TGTGCCAGCAGTGAAGTGGACAGACCCACGGATACGCAGTATTTT. It encodes CASSEVDRPTDTQYF.